The rows below give T cell receptor beta chains drawn from one sample of a study of T cells after yellow fever vaccination. MiXCR was run by TCRdb on the 5' RACE reads, yielding one entry per CDR3 protein. The table shows some 220,000 distinct CDR3 sequences, with about 3% occurring only once. The source material was CD4+ T cells sorted from PBMCs, sampled 10 days after the yellow fever booster vaccination. The receptors were sampled from a man between 18 and 29 years old who received the YFV17D yellow fever vaccine. Each CDR3 is given with its conserved first and last residue. A D gene is named only where the DNA matches it firmly. Clone size is not always given. Where it is, it says once, few, many or a class for expanded clones.

>TRBV20-1|NA|TRBJ1-1|NA
TGCAGTGCTAACCGCGGGACGGCAAACACTGAAGCTTTCTTT
CSANRGTANTEAFF
>TRBV20-1|NA|TRBJ2-5|many
TGCAGTGCTCTCATAATACGACCCGTTGGGACCCAGTACTTC
CSALIIRPVGTQYF
>TRBV20-1|NA|TRBJ2-3|many
TGCAGTGCGAAAGGTGGGGGGCCCGCAGATACGCAGTATTTT
CSAKGGGPADTQYF
>TRBV7-9|NA|TRBJ2-5|many
TGTGCCAGCAGCTCTCGACAAGGGCCCTCAGAGACCCAGTACTTC
CASSSRQGPSETQYF
>TRBV10-3|TRBD2|TRBJ2-1|few
TGTGCCATCACTCCGGGACTAGCGGGAGACAATGAGCAGTTCTTC
CAITPGLAGDNEQFF
>TRBV27|NA|TRBJ1-3|many
TGTGCCAGCAGTTTATTGCCTGGAAACACCATATATTTT
CASSLLPGNTIYF
>TRBV7-2|NA|TRBJ1-2|few
TGTGCCAGCAGCTACAGGGATCCCTATGGCTACACCTTC
CASSYRDPYGYTF
>TRBV15|NA|TRBJ1-1|many
TGTGCCACCAGCAGACTAAGCGGAGTCAACACTGAAGCTTTCTTT
CATSRLSGVNTEAFF
>TRBV7-9|NA|TRBJ2-5|many
TGTGCCAGCATCCCGAGGGCCGACAGGCACCAAGAGACCCAGTACTTC
CASIPRADRHQETQYF
>TRBV23-1|NA|TRBJ2-2|NA
TGCGCCAGCCCGGGGGCAGGGGAAGGCGGGGAGCTGTTTTTT
CASPGAGEGGELFF
>TRBV20-1|TRBD1|TRBJ1-1|many
TGCAGTGCTAGACGGAGGACAGGCGGCGGTTCGGAAGCTTTCTTT
CSARRRTGGGSEAFF
>TRBV7-2|TRBD2|TRBJ2-7|NA
TGTGCCAGCAGCCCTAGCGGGGGGCTCTCCTACGAGCAGTACTTC
CASSPSGGLSYEQYF
>TRBV7-2|NA|TRBJ2-2|many
TGTGCCAGCAGCCCATTTACCGGGCAAACCACCGGGGAGCTGTTTTTT
CASSPFTGQTTGELFF
>TRBV7-4|TRBD1|TRBJ2-2|few
TGTGCCAGCAGCTTGGGACAGGGGTTAACCGGGGAGCTGTTTTTT
CASSLGQGLTGELFF
>TRBV5-6|NA|TRBJ1-1|many
TGTGCCAGCAGCTTGACAGACCGGATAGGGCTGAAGGCTTTCTTT
CASSLTDRIGLKAFF
>TRBV29-1|TRBD2|TRBJ2-3|many
TGCAGCTTAAGACTAGCGGGGGGGCCAGCTACGCAGTATTTT
CSLRLAGGPATQYF
>TRBV20-1|TRBD1|TRBJ2-3|few
TGCAGTGCCGTCCCGGGACAGGGTTCGGATACGCAGTATTTT
CSAVPGQGSDTQYF
>TRBV11-2|NA|TRBJ2-1|NA
TGTGCCAGCAGCGCACCGGGCCCCGGGTACTTC
CASSAPGPGYF
>TRBV28|NA|TRBJ2-1|many
TGTGCCAGCAGCTTAAACTACAATGAGCAGTTCTTC
CASSLNYNEQFF
>TRBV24-1|NA|TRBJ1-2|NA
TGTGCCACCAGTGATTCGGGGAATGGCTACACCTTC
CATSDSGNGYTF
>TRBV7-2|NA|TRBJ2-3|many
TGTGCCAGCAGCTTTGATAGCGGTCTAGATACGCAGTATTTT
CASSFDSGLDTQYF
>TRBV6-2/TRBV6-3|NA|TRBJ2-1|many
TGTGCCAGCAGTTACCCCCACAATGAGCAGTTCTTC
CASSYPHNEQFF
>TRBV12-3/TRBV12-4|TRBD2|TRBJ2-2|many
TGTGCCAGCAGTCCTAGCGGGGGGGCAAGGACCGGGGAGCTGTTTTTT
CASSPSGGARTGELFF
>TRBV29-1|TRBD1|TRBJ1-1|many
TGCAGCGTCCAAGACACAGGGGGGGCGATCACTGAAGCTTTCTTT
CSVQDTGGAITEAFF
>TRBV5-1|NA|TRBJ2-3|many
TGCGCCAGCAGACTTCTAGAGTCCGCAGATACGCAGTATTTT
CASRLLESADTQYF
>TRBV7-2|NA|TRBJ2-7|NA
TGTGCCAGCAGCTTAAAGTTTACCTACGAGCAGTACTTC
CASSLKFTYEQYF
>TRBV4-1|TRBD1|TRBJ2-7|NA
TGCGCCAGCAGCCAAAAGGGGGCTGGGACCGCGCCTACCGAGCAGTACTTC
CASSQKGAGTAPTEQYF
>TRBV7-6|TRBD1|TRBJ1-1|few
TGTGCCAGCAGTCACCCGACAGGGGGTAACACTGAAGCTTTCTTT
CASSHPTGGNTEAFF
>TRBV4-2|TRBD1|TRBJ2-7|many
TGTGCCAGCAGCCAAAGGACAGGGGCTGTCACCTACGAGCAGTACTTC
CASSQRTGAVTYEQYF
>TRBV20-1|NA|TRBJ2-1|NA
TGCAGTGCGCTGAGGGGCAATGAGCAGTTCTTC
CSALRGNEQFF
>TRBV6-2/TRBV6-3|TRBD2|TRBJ2-2|many
TGTGCCAGCAGTCAGACTAGCGGGGGTAACGGGGAGCTGTTTTTT
CASSQTSGGNGELFF
>TRBV11-2|NA|TRBJ1-6|NA
TGTGCCAGCAGCTTGGGACCGAGCTCCTATAATTCACCCCTCCACTTT
CASSLGPSSYNSPLHF
>TRBV7-2|TRBD1|TRBJ2-7|few
TGTGCCAGCAGCAACAGACAGGGCTCCTACGAGCAGTACTTC
CASSNRQGSYEQYF
>TRBV2|NA|TRBJ2-3|many
TGTGCCAGCAGCTACGTGGATACGCAGTATTTT
CASSYVDTQYF
>TRBV20-1|TRBD1|TRBJ2-2|many
TGCAGTGTGGCTGGGACAGGGCGGAGCGGGGAGCTGTTTTTT
CSVAGTGRSGELFF
>TRBV24-1|TRBD1|TRBJ2-1|few
TGTGCCACCAGTGATGGGGGACAGCACAATGAGCAGTTCTTC
CATSDGGQHNEQFF
>TRBV20-1|NA|TRBJ2-5|many
TGCAGTGCCCGGAGGTTGGGGGGCCAAGAGACCCAGTACTTC
CSARRLGGQETQYF
>TRBV18|TRBD1|TRBJ1-1|NA
TGTGCCAGCTCACAGGCCGGGACAGGGTTTCGGAACACTGAAGCTTTCTTT
CASSQAGTGFRNTEAFF
>TRBV6-5|NA|TRBJ2-5|many
TGTGCCAGCAGGGAAAGTAGCGGTGCGGGGGAGACCCAGTACTTC
CASRESSGAGETQYF
>TRBV5-1|TRBD1|TRBJ2-5|many
TGCGCCAGCAGCTTCGTCGGACAGGGTCAAGAAACCCAGTACTTC
CASSFVGQGQETQYF
>TRBV7-6|TRBD1|TRBJ2-5|many
TGTGCCAGCAGCTTACGGACAGGGAACCAAGAGACCCAGTACTTC
CASSLRTGNQETQYF
>TRBV4-3|NA|TRBJ1-6|many
TGCGCCAGCAGCCAACTTACAGGGTTCTCACCCCTCCACTTT
CASSQLTGFSPLHF
>TRBV2|NA|TRBJ1-1|many
TGTGCCAGCAGTGACTGGCAGGGCAACACTGAAGCTTTCTTT
CASSDWQGNTEAFF
>TRBV29-1|TRBD1|TRBJ1-1|few
TGCAGCGAGAAGGGACAGGGAAGTGAAGCTTTCTTT
CSEKGQGSEAFF
>TRBV20-1|NA|TRBJ2-6|NA
TGCAGTGCTTTTTCTGGGGCCAACGTCCTGACTTTC
CSAFSGANVLTF
>TRBV14|NA|TRBJ2-5|NA
TGTGCCAGCAGCCACCCTCGGGGAAGCCAAGAGACCCAGTACTTC
CASSHPRGSQETQYF
>TRBV4-3|TRBD2|TRBJ2-2|few
TGCGCCAGCAGCCGATCTCTCAGGGAGGGCGGGGAGCTGTTTTTT
CASSRSLREGGELFF
>TRBV7-2|TRBD1|TRBJ2-1|few
TGTGCCAGCAGCTCCGACAGGGGGCAGTTCAATGAGCAGTTCTTC
CASSSDRGQFNEQFF
>TRBV19|NA|TRBJ2-7|NA
TGTGCCAGTACCCCAAGTTGGAGGGGGAAAAACTCCTACGAGCAGTACTTC
CASTPSWRGKNSYEQYF
>TRBV5-6|TRBD2|TRBJ2-3|few
TGTGCCAGCGTTGGTAGCGGGACAGATACGCAGTATTTT
CASVGSGTDTQYF
>TRBV25-1|NA|TRBJ2-7|many
TGTGCCAGCAGTGGGGCATACGAGCAGTACTTC
CASSGAYEQYF
>TRBV12-3/TRBV12-4|NA|TRBJ2-3|many
TGTGCCAGCAGTATAAGCGGAGATACGCAGTATTTT
CASSISGDTQYF
>TRBV10-3|NA|TRBJ2-3|NA
TGTGCCATCAGTGAGTCCATTGGTCGGGGCACAGATACGCAGTATTTT
CAISESIGRGTDTQYF
>TRBV7-2|TRBD1|TRBJ2-7|many
TGTGCCAGCAGCTTAGTCACAGGGGGCTACTACGAGCAGTACTTC
CASSLVTGGYYEQYF
>TRBV20-1|NA|TRBJ2-3|few
TGCAGTGCTACTAAACAGGAGGCAGAACACACAGATACGCAGTATTTT
CSATKQEAEHTDTQYF